These T cell receptor beta chains were read from a single sample in a study of regulatory T cells in long-lasting Graves disease. Via MiXCR, TCRdb re-called the multiplex PCR reads, giving one row per CDR3 protein. The table shows over 250,000 distinct CDR3 sequences, with approximately 20% occurring only once. The sample consisted of peripheral blood mononuclear cells (PBMCs), taken when the disease was refractory, from a patient treated with antithyroid drugs. These receptors originate from a female donor with Graves disease. The CDR3 runs from the conserved cysteine through the conserved F or W. Each record gives: V gene, D gene, clone size, J gene, CDR3 DNA, CDR3 protein. The D gene is left open where the match is weak. Expanded clones are given a class, and other clones once, few, many or no size at all.

>TRBV11-2|TRBD2|many|TRBJ2-2
TGTGCCAGCAGCCCTCGGACTAGCGGGACCGGGGAGCTGTTTTTT
CASSPRTSGTGELFF
>TRBV7-9|TRBD1|-|TRBJ1-1
TGTGCCAGCAGCTTAGACAGGGGGTTTACTGAAGCTTTCTTT
CASSLDRGFTEAFF
>TRBV6-2/TRBV6-3|-|many|TRBJ1-2
TGTGCCAGCAGTTCCCCCGGTCTGGGTCGGAGCTACACCTTC
CASSSPGLGRSYTF
>TRBV7-8|TRBD2|-|TRBJ2-7
TGTGCCAGCAGCGCCCTAGCGGGAGGAGCTTACGAGCAGTACTTC
CASSALAGGAYEQYF
>TRBV6-4|-|many|TRBJ1-5
TGTGCCAGCAGTGACGGGGGTCCCAATCAGCCCCAGCATTTT
CASSDGGPNQPQHF
>TRBV3-1|-|many|TRBJ2-7
TGTGCCAGCAGCTCAGGTGCCTACGAGCAGTACTTC
CASSSGAYEQYF
>TRBV28|TRBD1|once|TRBJ2-5
TGTGCCAGCAGTTCAGTACAGGGGAGACAAGAGACCCAGTACTTC
CASSSVQGRQETQYF
>TRBV5-1|-|-|TRBJ2-2
TGCGCCAGCAGCTTGGGTGCCTACCAGAACACCGGGGAGCTGTTTTTT
CASSLGAYQNTGELFF
>TRBV12-3/TRBV12-4|-|few|TRBJ2-7
TGTGCCAGCAGTCCTGACCCGACAGGCTACGAGCAGTACTTC
CASSPDPTGYEQYF
>TRBV6-5|TRBD1|few|TRBJ1-6
TGTGCCAGCAGTTACTCGATACAGGGGCTAGATAATTCACCCCTCCACTTT
CASSYSIQGLDNSPLHF
>TRBV5-1|-|many|TRBJ1-1
TGTGCCAGCAGTTCCCCGCCTGAAGCTTTCTTT
CASSSPPEAFF
>TRBV7-2|-|few|TRBJ2-7
TGTGCCAGCAGGTCGGACAACTATTACGAGCAGTACTTC
CASRSDNYYEQYF
>TRBV3-1|-|few|TRBJ2-5
TGTGCCAGCAGCCCTGCTGTGTCGGGGTCCGAGACCCAGTACTTC
CASSPAVSGSETQYF
>TRBV6-1|-|-|TRBJ1-5
TGTGCCAGCAAATATAGCAATCAGCCCCAGCATTTT
CASKYSNQPQHF
>TRBV6-9|-|-|TRBJ2-3
TGTGCCAGCAGTTGGCCCATGGGGTCCCGCACAGATACGCAGTATTTT
CASSWPMGSRTDTQYF
>TRBV12-3/TRBV12-4|-|-|TRBJ2-1
TGTGCCAGCAGTTCTCCCCGGGATCTGAGCTCCTACAATGAGCAGTTCTTC
CASSSPRDLSSYNEQFF
>TRBV3-1|TRBD1|few|TRBJ2-7
TGTGCCAGCAGCCACCCCGGGACAGGCTACGAGCAGTACTTC
CASSHPGTGYEQYF
>TRBV7-2|-|many|TRBJ1-6
TGTGCCAGCAGCTTAATGGGGGGTAATTCACCCCTCCACTTT
CASSLMGGNSPLHF
>TRBV6-2/TRBV6-3|TRBD2|-|TRBJ2-3
TGTGCCAGCAGGCGGGAGGGCCGCGGTGATACGCAGTATTTT
CASRREGRGDTQYF
>TRBV5-5|-|-|TRBJ1-5
TGTGCCAGCAGCTTGGGAGCCCTCGGGAGCAATCAGCCCCAGCATTTT
CASSLGALGSNQPQHF
>TRBV7-2|-|-|TRBJ2-7
TGTGCCAGCAGCTTTTCCGGGAGAGGGGTCTCCTACGAGCAGTACTTC
CASSFSGRGVSYEQYF
>TRBV12-3/TRBV12-4|-|many|TRBJ1-1
TGTGCCAGCAGCCTCCCGACAGACGGGAACACTGAAGCTTTCTTT
CASSLPTDGNTEAFF
>TRBV7-2|TRBD1|many|TRBJ1-2
TGTGCCAGCAGCTTAGCCGGGACAGGGGGCTATGGCTACACCTTC
CASSLAGTGGYGYTF
>TRBV11-2|-|many|TRBJ1-6
TGTGCCAGCTGCGGGAGTCTCAATAATTCACCCCTCCACTTT
CASCGSLNNSPLHF
>TRBV13|-|-|TRBJ2-7
TGTGCCAGCAGCTCAGGCCTGTTGAGCTCCTACGAGCAGTACTTC
CASSSGLLSSYEQYF
>TRBV7-2|-|-|TRBJ1-5
TGTGCCAGCAGCTTAGCAGGTATTAACAGAAGCAATCAGCCCCAGCATTTT
CASSLAGINRSNQPQHF
>TRBV7-9|-|-|TRBJ2-5
TGTGCCAGCAGGGACAACCAAGAGACCCAGTACTTC
CASRDNQETQYF
>TRBV19|TRBD1|-|TRBJ2-7
TGTGCCAGTAGTATTACAGGGGGTAACTACGAGCAGTACTTC
CASSITGGNYEQYF
>TRBV20-1|-|few|TRBJ2-2
TGCAGTGCAAATGGACAGAACACCGGGGAGCTGTTTTTT
CSANGQNTGELFF
>TRBV4-1|TRBD1|few|TRBJ1-1
TGCGCCAGCAGCCAGGATTCGACAGGGGGCTTGGCTTTCTTT
CASSQDSTGGLAFF
>TRBV20-1|TRBD2|many|TRBJ2-7
TGCAGTGCTACGCGGGAGAACCTGCACGAGCAGTACTTC
CSATRENLHEQYF
>TRBV19|-|many|TRBJ1-1
TGTGCCAGTAGTATTGGTAGGGTGGTGATGAACACTGAAGCTTTCTTT
CASSIGRVVMNTEAFF
>TRBV28|-|many|TRBJ1-2
TGTGCCAGCAGTTTACAGGGTGGTGGCTACACCTTC
CASSLQGGGYTF
>TRBV30|TRBD1|few|TRBJ1-5
TGTGCCTGGGCGACAGGGGGTGGCAATCAGCCCCAGCATTTT
CAWATGGGNQPQHF
>TRBV2|-|many|TRBJ2-5
TGTGCCAGCAGTGAGGGGGGCGCGGAGACCCAGTACTTC
CASSEGGAETQYF
>TRBV20-1|TRBD2|few|TRBJ2-1
TGCAGTGCTAGGGGAGTGGAGCGGGAGGGTATTCATGAGCAGTTCTTC
CSARGVEREGIHEQFF
>TRBV27|TRBD2|-|TRBJ2-7
TGTGCCAGCAGTTCGCGACTAGCGGGAGGTTTTAAGCAGTACTTC
CASSSRLAGGFKQYF
>TRBV7-9|TRBD1|-|TRBJ2-7
TGTGCCAGCAGTGGACAGGGGGCGGGTGCCTACGAGCAGTACTTC
CASSGQGAGAYEQYF
>TRBV6-5|TRBD1|-|TRBJ1-1
TGTGCCAGCAGTTTTACAGGGGGCGGTGAAGCTTTCTTT
CASSFTGGGEAFF
>TRBV20-1|-|few|TRBJ2-7
TGCAGTGCTAGAGCGGAAAGCTCCTACGAGCAGTACTTC
CSARAESSYEQYF
>TRBV10-2|TRBD2|-|TRBJ2-7
TGCGCCAGCATCGAGAATAGCGGGGGCTCCTACGAGCAGTACTTC
CASIENSGGSYEQYF
>TRBV20-1|TRBD1|many|TRBJ1-2
TGCAGTGCTCAACAGGGGAAAGTCTATGGCTACACCTTC
CSAQQGKVYGYTF
>TRBV6-5|TRBD1|-|TRBJ1-6
TGTGCCAGCAGTTATATAGGACAGGGGGATTCACCCCTCCACTTT
CASSYIGQGDSPLHF
>TRBV20-1|-|many|TRBJ2-7
TGCAGTGCCATGGAACACCAGGGCTACGAGCAGTACTTC
CSAMEHQGYEQYF
>TRBV14|-|-|TRBJ1-5
TGTGCCAGCAGCCAAGAGGAGGGGAAGAGGGATAGCAATCAGCCCCAGCATTTT
CASSQEEGKRDSNQPQHF
>TRBV28|TRBD2|many|TRBJ2-5
TGTGCCAGCAGTACAGGACTAGCCACAGAGACCCAGTACTTC
CASSTGLATETQYF
>TRBV30|-|many|TRBJ2-5
TGTGCCTGGAGTGTAATAGGACTACTACAAGAGACCCAGTACTTC
CAWSVIGLLQETQYF
>TRBV20-1|-|many|TRBJ2-5
TGCAGTGCTAGTTTGCAGGGTTATGAGACCCAGTACTTC
CSASLQGYETQYF
>TRBV28|TRBD1|many|TRBJ2-7
TGTGCCAGCAGTTTGGGAGGGACAGGGGCCTACGAGCAGTACTTC
CASSLGGTGAYEQYF
>TRBV28|TRBD1|many|TRBJ2-2
TGTGCCAGCTTAGCGTGGGACAGGGGGCCCACCGGGGAGCTGTTTTTT
CASLAWDRGPTGELFF
>TRBV12-3/TRBV12-4|-|few|TRBJ1-3
TGTGCCAGCAGTTTTGGTTTGGGGGGCCCTGGAAACACCATATATTTT
CASSFGLGGPGNTIYF
>TRBV11-2|-|many|TRBJ2-7
TGTGCCAGCAGCCTCCCTGGGCCTAGCCCCTCCTACGAGCAGTACTTC
CASSLPGPSPSYEQYF
>TRBV11-2|TRBD1|many|TRBJ2-7
TGTGCCAGCAGCTTTGGACCGGGACAGGGGGTATACGAGCAGTACTTC
CASSFGPGQGVYEQYF